One sample yielded the 26 T cell receptor beta chains listed below, sequenced in a study of shared clonotypes between healthy human individuals. Using immunoSEQ multiplex PCR, the repertoire was profiled, and TCRdb retains in-frame clones only, with some absent. The sample lists around 2,000,000 clones, roughly 94% occurring once. Sequenced sample: naive CD4+ T cells sorted from blood. Subset of the sample: CD45RA+ positively selected. These TCRs come from a man aged 18 to 29 in good health.

This clone has just one count. The junction differs from germline at one of its ends, possibly a read error. This chain uses TRBV6-1 with TRBJ1-1; no firm D call. Germline lookup yields CDR1 MNHNS and CDR2 SASEGT. The CDR3 loop spans 13 amino acids. The CDR3, as DNA: TGTGCCAGCACCCGGGGTTCGAACGCTGAAGCTTTCTTT. Amino acids: CASTRGSNAEAFF.

V and J are TRBV30 and TRBJ1-6; D uncertain. V gave up 2 bases and J gave up 9 bases, with 11 bases separating them. The CDR3 length is 13 residues. Germline CDR1 reads GTSNPN; CDR2 reads SVGIG (reference sequence). CDR3 region: CAWSINDGSPLHF. The CDR3 region has the DNA TGTGCCTGGAGTATCAACGACGGTTCACCCCTCCACTTT.

V gene TRBV7-9 combines with J gene TRBJ2-2; TRBD2 aligns across 7 bases. This CDR3 spans 11 amino acids. Germline loops: CDR1 SEHNR, CDR2 FQNEAQ (reference sequence). V dropped 11 bases and J dropped 5; count of bases not matched to a gene: 2. The CDR3 nucleotides read TGTGCCGGTAGCGGGACCGGGGAGCTGTTTTTT. It codes for CAGSGTGELFF.

The V and J genes are TRBV7-3 and TRBJ2-7; 7 positions match TRBD1. The CDR3 extends over 13 amino acids. CDR1 and CDR2 (germline): SGHTA, FQGTGA. V lost 4 bases to trimming and J lost 1 base; unmatched junction nucleotides: 1. CDR3 nucleotides: TGTGCCAGCAGCTGGGACAGTTCCTACGAGCAGTACTTC. This codes for CASSWDSSYEQYF.

The J gene is TRBJ1-1, the V gene TRBV11-2, with D hard to call. V lost 4 bases to trimming and J lost 2 bases, with 11 bases between them. Germline values: CDR1 SGHAT, CDR2 FQNNGV. The CDR3 is 14 amino acids. CDR3 in DNA: TGTGCCAGCAGCTCCAGGACGGCCAACACTGAAGCTTTCTTT. Amino acid sequence: CASSSRTANTEAFF.

The chain recombines TRBV7-9 with TRBJ1-5; the D gene is possibly TRBD1 (5 bases). CDR3 length equals 14 residues. V shed 5 bases and J shed 0 bases, with 8 bases lying between them. Germline V CDR1 and CDR2: SEHNR, FQNEAQ (reference sequence). CDR3 sequence: CASSDQGSNQPQHF. Written as DNA, the CDR3 is TGTGCCAGCAGCGATCAGGGTAGCAATCAGCCCCAGCATTTT. The complete variable domain, with remaining parts taken from reference TRBV7-9 and TRBJ1-5, reads DTGVSQNPRHKITKRGQNVTFRCDPISEHNRLYWYRQTLGQGPEFLTYFQNEAQLEKSRLLSDRFSAERPKGSFSTLEIQRTEQGDSAMYLCASSDQGSNQPQHFGDGTRLSIL.

The chain joins TRBV28 to TRBJ1-6, with a possible D match to TRBD1 (6 bases). Looked up from germline, CDR1 is MDHEN and CDR2 is SYDVKM. Trimming pared 5 bases from V and 10 bases from J, leaving 15 bases between. The CDR3 extends over 14 amino acids. This CDR3 reads CASSQGLGLSPLHF. CDR3 DNA sequence: TGTGCCAGCAGTCAGGGGTTAGGCCTCTCACCCCTCCACTTT.

V and J are TRBV18 and TRBJ2-5; 8 bases align to TRBD1. V lost 0 bases to trimming and J lost 7 bases; unmatched junction nucleotides: 10. Per the germline V gene, CDR1 is KGHSH and CDR2 is LQKENI. The CDR3 runs 16 residues. The CDR3 nucleotides read TGTGCCAGCTCACCACCGGTCTCAGGGGGCTTTGGGACCCAGTACTTC. Amino acids: CASSPPVSGGFGTQYF.

As regards this clone: At one end the junction does not follow the germline gene, possibly because of a read error. The chain is built from TRBV7-9 and TRBJ2-7, with D perhaps TRBD1 (6 bases). Germline CDR1 is SEHNR and CDR2 is FQNEAQ (reference sequence). The CDR3 has 19 amino acids. The CDR3 sequence: CASSYRSSQGAGMDFLRDF. CDR3 DNA sequence: TGTGCCAGCAGCTACCGTTCATCACAGGGCGCAGGCATGGACTTCCTGCGGGACTTC.

The chain employs TRBV30 and TRBJ2-7; TRBD1 matches at 7 bases. The junction had 1 base not matched to a gene; V was cut back by 5 bases and J by 3 bases. The CDR3 length is 11 residues. Germline V CDR1 and CDR2: GTSNPN, SVGIG (reference sequence). The CDR3 reads CAWDRDYEQYF. The CDR3 nucleotides are TGTGCCTGGGACAGGGACTACGAGCAGTACTTC.

This chain links TRBV5-6 with TRBJ2-7; 7 bases align to TRBD2. This CDR3 region has 14 residues. CDR1 is SGHDT, CDR2 YYEEEE, per germline. The J segment lost 2 bases and the V segment lost 4 bases, leaving 6 bases of the junction unmatched. CDR3 loop: CASSTGLGAYEQYF. The CDR3 DNA sequence: TGTGCCAGCAGCACCGGACTAGGAGCCTACGAGCAGTACTTC.

The rearrangement joins TRBV10-3 to TRBJ2-3, with a weak D call TRBD1 (6 bases). Germline V lookup: CDR1 ENHRY, CDR2 SYGVKD. This CDR3 has 17 residues. V lost 6 bases to trimming and J lost 0 bases, with 19 bases between them. CDR3 sequence reads: CAISTTVRTESTDTQYF. The DNA of the CDR3 is TGTGCCATCAGCACTACAGTCAGGACAGAAAGCACAGATACGCAGTATTTT.

This chain joins TRBV5-1 and TRBJ2-3; D is perhaps TRBD1 or TRBD2 (5 bases each). Germline V gives CDR1 SGHRS, CDR2 YFSETQ. Trimming stripped 3 bases from V and 6 bases from J, with 17 bases between. The CDR3 contains 15 residues. The CDR3 nucleotides are TGCGCCAGCAGCTCCACCCTCGGGGCACAGGATACGCAGTATTTT. It specifies CASSSTLGAQDTQYF.

The chain joins TRBV19 to TRBJ1-6; weak D call: TRBD1 (5 bases). Germline V gene data show CDR1 as LNHDA and CDR2 as SQIVND (reference sequence). Trimming took 11 bases from V and 4 from J, leaving 18 bases between them. The CDR3 runs to 15 residues. DNA of the CDR3: TGTGCCGCAAAAAGGGGCCACGCATATAATTCACCCCTCCACTTT. Protein product: CAAKRGHAYNSPLHF.

With regard to this clone: Other DNA sequences from this sample encode an identical CDR3 as well. This chain links TRBV30 with TRBJ1-1; D unclear. V was trimmed by 5 bases and J by 1 base, leaving 8 bases between them. The CDR3 covers 12 residues. Germline V gene data show CDR1 as GTSNPN and CDR2 as SVGIG (reference sequence). CDR3 residues: CAWGPQNTEAFF. DNA for the CDR3: TGTGCCTGGGGACCACAGAACACTGAAGCTTTCTTT.

The CDR3 DNA reads TGTGCCAGCAGTGCCACCGGGACTACTGGCTACACCTTC. Translation gives CASSATGTTGYTF. The chain has TRBV6-1 and TRBJ1-2; D may be TRBD1 (5 bases). Deletions cut 4 bases from V and 7 bases from J, with 13 bases between. This CDR3 contains 13 residues. Looked up from germline, CDR1 is MNHNS and CDR2 is SASEGT.

This clone was seen once. This sequence joins TRBV6-1 and TRBJ1-2; D may be TRBD1 (6 bases). The CDR3 consists of 13 residues. V lost 7 bases and J lost 6, with 15 bases in between. The germline gives CDR1 MNHNS, CDR2 SASEGT. In nucleotides, the CDR3 is TGTGCCAGCATCCCGACAGGAAAGCATGGCTACACCTTC. This gives the protein CASIPTGKHGYTF.

This clone was seen only once. The chain couples TRBV19 to TRBJ1-5, with TRBD1 matching 7 bases. The V gene end was trimmed by 8 bases and the J gene end by 1 base; junction bases not matched to a gene: 11. CDR1 is LNHDA, CDR2 SQIVND, per germline (reference sequence). CDR3 length: 16 residues. DNA of the CDR3: TGTGCCAGTCAACTTGGACAGGCTCCGAGCAATCAGCCCCAGCATTTT. It codes for CASQLGQAPSNQPQHF.

The J gene is TRBJ2-7, the V gene TRBV5-1, with TRBD2 identical over 11 bases. From germline, CDR1 is SGHRS and CDR2 YFSETQ. There are 15 residues in the CDR3. V dropped 2 bases and J dropped 4; count of bases not matched to a gene: 5. CDR3 sequence: CASSFSGGAGYEQYF. CDR3 bases: TGCGCCAGCAGCTTTAGCGGGGGGGCCGGTTACGAGCAGTACTTC.

V gene TRBV7-2 combines with J gene TRBJ2-7; D remains unclear. The length of the CDR3 is 13 residues. CDR1 SGHTA and CDR2 FQGNSA come from the germline V gene. V shed 1 base and J shed 6 bases, with 10 bases lying between them. The CDR3 sequence is CASSLVQEVEQYF. The CDR3 coding sequence is TGTGCCAGCAGCTTAGTTCAGGAAGTCGAGCAGTACTTC.

The rearrangement uses TRBV4-1 and TRBJ2-1; 10 bases map to TRBD2. Germline values: CDR1 MGHRA, CDR2 YSYEKL. The CDR3 has 18 amino acids. The ends lost 2 bases at V and 7 bases at J; junction bases unmatched: 14. The CDR3 reads CASSQLPLAGADRNEQFF. The CDR3 nucleotides read TGCGCCAGCAGCCAACTCCCCCTAGCGGGAGCTGATAGGAATGAGCAGTTCTTC.

This chain joins TRBV4-3 and TRBJ2-2, with 11 nucleotides matching TRBD2. Trimming took 0 bases from V and 4 from J; bases not matched to a gene: 10. The germline CDR1 and CDR2 sequences are LGHNA and YSLEER. The CDR3 covers 19 residues. For the CDR3, the DNA is TGCGCCAGCAGCCAAGACCTGGGACTAGCGGAGAGGGGCACCGGGGAGCTGTTTTTT. This encodes CASSQDLGLAERGTGELFF.

For this clone: This may be a read error: a much more frequent sequence differs by one nucleotide. This sample also contains other DNA sequences that code for the same CDR3. CDR3 in amino acids: CASSENYEQYF. The CDR3 DNA sequence: TGTGCCAGCAGTGAGAACTACGAGCAGTACTTC. The gene calls are TRBV25-1 and TRBJ2-7; no definite D call. The CDR3 contains 11 residues. CDR1 is MGHDK, CDR2 SYGVNS, per germline. The V end was cut by 3 bases, the J end by 3 bases, with 3 bases between.

The J gene is TRBJ2-1, the V gene TRBV30, with 7 bases matching TRBD2. The CDR3 is made up of 17 amino acids. With V trimmed by 4 bases and J by 2 bases, 14 bases remained unmatched. In germline, CDR1 is GTSNPN, CDR2 SVGIG (reference sequence). The chain's CDR3 is CAWIRGEGQPTYNEQFF. CDR3 in DNA: TGTGCCTGGATCAGAGGGGAGGGCCAACCCACCTACAATGAGCAGTTCTTC.

The V gene is TRBV2, the J gene TRBJ1-4; 9 positions match TRBD1. Per the germline V gene, CDR1 is SNHLY and CDR2 is FYNNEI. V dropped 9 bases and J dropped 7; count of bases not matched to a gene: 12. The CDR3 covers 15 residues. CDR3 nucleotides: TGTGCCAGGAGAACTGGGACAGGGAAAGGTGAAAAACTGTTTTTT. Translating it yields CARRTGTGKGEKLFF.

The CDR3 region has the DNA TGTGCCAGCGGGAGCACAGCGACTGGAAACACCATATATTTT. This sequence encodes CASGSTATGNTIYF. This sequence joins TRBV9 and TRBJ1-3; D not resolved. The CDR3 contains 14 residues. V lost 7 bases to trimming and J lost 2 bases, with 13 bases between them. Germline values: CDR1 SGDLS, CDR2 YYNGEE.